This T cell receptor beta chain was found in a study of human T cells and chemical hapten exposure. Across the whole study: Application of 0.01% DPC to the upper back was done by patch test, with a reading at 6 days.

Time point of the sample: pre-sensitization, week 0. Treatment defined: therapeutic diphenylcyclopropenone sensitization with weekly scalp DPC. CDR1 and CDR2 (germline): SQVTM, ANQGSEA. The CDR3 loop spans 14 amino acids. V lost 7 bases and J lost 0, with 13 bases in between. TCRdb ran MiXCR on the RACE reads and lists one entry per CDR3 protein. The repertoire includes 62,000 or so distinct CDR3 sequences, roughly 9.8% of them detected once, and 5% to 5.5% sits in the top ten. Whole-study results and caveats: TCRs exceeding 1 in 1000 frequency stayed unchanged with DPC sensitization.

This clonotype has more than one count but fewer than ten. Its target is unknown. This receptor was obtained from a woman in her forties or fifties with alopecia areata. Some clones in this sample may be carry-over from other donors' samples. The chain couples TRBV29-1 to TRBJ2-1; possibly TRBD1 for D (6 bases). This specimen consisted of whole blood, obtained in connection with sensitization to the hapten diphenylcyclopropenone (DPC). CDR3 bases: TGCAGCGGCGATACAGGGAGCTCCTACAATGAGCAGTTCTTC. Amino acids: CSGDTGSSYNEQFF.